A single sample is the source of the 22 T cell receptor beta chains below, sequenced in a study of cytomegalovirus exposure and HLA in healthy donors. The repertoire was sequenced with immunoSEQ multiplex PCR; TCRdb's copy has only in-frame clones and lacks some. The sample carries 160,000 or so clones, more than 75% recorded once. Sequenced sample: PBMCs. These receptors all come from a man between 18 and 29 years old in good health and CMV-seropositive.

DNA of the CDR3: TGTGCCAGCAGTTCGGCGGCTTCCTACAATGAGCAGTTCTTC. Its translation: CASSSAASYNEQFF. This chain connects TRBV27 to TRBJ2-1; D ambiguous. Trimming took 4 bases from V and 1 from J, leaving 8 bases between them. The CDR3 extends over 14 amino acids. CDR1 and CDR2 (germline): MNHEY, SMNVEV (reference sequence).

This chain connects TRBV6-4 to TRBJ2-1; TRBD1 might be the D (6 bases). Germline CDR1 MRHNA, CDR2 SNTAGT. The CDR3 extends over 14 amino acids. The germline V and J ends were trimmed by 5 bases and 7 bases, with 15 bases remaining between them. The CDR3 spells CASSPKGDGNEQFF. The CDR3 bases are TGTGCCAGCAGTCCCAAGGGGGATGGTAATGAGCAGTTCTTC.

The V and J genes are TRBV7-9 and TRBJ2-7, with unresolved D. CDR1 is SEHNR and CDR2 is FQNEAQ in the germline V gene (reference sequence). The ends were cut back, 5 bases at V and 3 bases at J, with 14 bases in the middle. The CDR3 consists of 14 residues. CDR3 region: CASSHQDRRYEQYF. The CDR3 nucleotides read TGTGCCAGCAGCCACCAGGATCGTCGCTACGAGCAGTACTTC.

The chain has TRBV5-1 and TRBJ1-5, with TRBD1 identical over 8 bases. The CDR3 covers 13 residues. CDR1 and CDR2 (germline): SGHRS, YFSETQ. CDR3 nucleotide sequence: TGCGCGGAATCAGGGGGCGGCAATCAGCCCCAGCATTTT. Its protein product is CAESGGGNQPQHF.

This chain uses TRBV5-1 with TRBJ2-1, with 9 bases lining up with TRBD2. V gave up 6 bases and J gave up 5 bases; unmatched junction bases: 6. The CDR3 loop spans 14 amino acids. Germline V gives CDR1 SGHRS, CDR2 YFSETQ. The CDR3 region has the DNA TGCGCCAGCACCGCTAGCGGGGCGAACAATGAGCAGTTCTTC. Amino acids: CASTASGANNEQFF.

Only a few counts were recorded for this clone. The rearrangement joins TRBV19 to TRBJ2-7, with 11 nucleotides matching TRBD2. Trimming removed 6 bases from V and 4 bases from J; junction bases left unmatched: 5. Per germline, CDR1 LNHDA and CDR2 SQIVND (reference sequence). The CDR3 covers 14 residues. The CDR3 DNA reads as TGTGCCAGTAGCGGGACTAGCGGATTATACGAGCAGTACTTC. It specifies CASSGTSGLYEQYF.

As DNA, the CDR3 is TGTGCCAGCAGCTCTTCCGGGACAGGGTACGAGCAGTACTTC. It specifies CASSSSGTGYEQYF. The chain carries TRBV7-9 and TRBJ2-7, with TRBD1 identical over 9 bases. Trimming at V came to 4 bases and at J to 4 bases, leaving 5 bases not matched to a gene. The V gene's germline CDR1 is SEHNR and CDR2 FQNEAQ (reference sequence). The CDR3 contains 14 residues. Filled out from reference TRBV7-9 and TRBJ2-7, the complete variable domain reads DTGVSQNPRHKITKRGQNVTFRCDPISEHNRLYWYRQTLGQGPEFLTYFQNEAQLEKSRLLSDRFSAERPKGSFSTLEIQRTEQGDSAMYLCASSSSGTGYEQYFGPGTRLTVT.

Note on this clone: The same CDR3 is also encoded by other DNA sequences in this sample. The rearrangement joins TRBV28 to TRBJ1-2; 7 bases fit TRBD1. Trimming removed 6 bases from V and 4 bases from J; junction bases left unmatched: 5. Germline-derived CDR1 and CDR2 are MDHEN and SYDVKM. The length of the CDR3 is 13 residues. CDR3 residues: CASRPGQSYGYTF. CDR3 coding DNA: TGTGCCAGCAGGCCGGGACAGTCCTATGGCTACACCTTC.

The genes are TRBV2 and TRBJ2-1, with D possibly being TRBD2 (7 bases). Trimming cost V 6 bases and J 2 bases, with 11 bases left between them. The CDR3 runs to 14 residues. CDR1 SNHLY and CDR2 FYNNEI come from the germline V gene. CDR3 in amino acids: CASRDGGPYNEQFF. The DNA for the CDR3 is TGTGCCAGCAGGGACGGGGGGCCCTACAATGAGCAGTTCTTC. The full variable domain, in which reference TRBV2 and TRBJ2-1 provide the parts outside the CDR3, is EPEVTQTPSHQVTQMGQEVILRCVPISNHLYFYWYRQILGQKVEFLVSFYNNEISEKSEIFDDQFSVERPDGSNFTLKIRSTKLEDSAMYFCASRDGGPYNEQFFGPGTRLTVL.

A few counts support this clone. The V gene is TRBV4-3, the J gene TRBJ2-7; D might be TRBD2 (5 bases). Between the trimmed V and J ends, which lost 1 base and 2 bases, there was a span of 15 bases. Germline V gives CDR1 LGHNA, CDR2 YSLEER. The CDR3 length is 16 residues. The CDR3 here is CASSQVAWAYPYEQYF. The CDR3 DNA follows: TGCGCCAGCAGCCAAGTAGCGTGGGCCTACCCCTACGAGCAGTACTTC.

V is TRBV29-1 and J is TRBJ2-1; TRBD2 might be the D (7 bases). This CDR3 has 16 residues. The germline V and J ends were trimmed by 3 bases and 8 bases, with 23 bases remaining between them. Germline assignment: CDR1 SQVTM and CDR2 ANQGSEA. The CDR3 nucleotides are TGCAGCGTTGACGGGCTCCTGGGGGGGGGCCACTATGAGCAGTTCTTC. This gives the protein CSVDGLLGGGHYEQFF.

J is TRBJ2-1 and V is TRBV7-2; D possibly corresponds to TRBD2 (5 bases). Germline assignment: CDR1 SGHTA and CDR2 FQGNSA. The length of the CDR3 is 12 residues. V was shortened by 1 base and J by 12 bases, with 10 bases between the two germline ends. The CDR3 coding sequence is TGTGCCAGCAGCTTAGGTCTAGCAGGGCAGTTCTTC. This gives the protein CASSLGLAGQFF.

The V gene is TRBV9, the J gene TRBJ2-7; 8 positions agree with TRBD2. V lost 4 bases to trimming and J lost 6 bases; unmatched junction nucleotides: 27. Germline V gene sequence: CDR1 SGDLS, CDR2 YYNGEE. CDR3 length equals 20 residues. CDR3 protein: CASSSPRTSTSGARAGEQYF. The DNA of the CDR3 is TGTGCCAGCAGCTCCCCTCGGACCTCAACTAGCGGAGCCAGGGCGGGCGAGCAGTACTTC.

The chain uses TRBV9 and TRBJ2-1; 11 bases are shared with TRBD2. The CDR3 is 17 residues long. J gave up 10 bases and V 2 bases, and 14 bases lay outside the gene matches. CDR1 is SGDLS, CDR2 YYNGEE, per germline. The CDR3 DNA follows: TGTGCCAGCAGCGTCTGGGTAGCGGGAGGGCCGGGGGGAGAGCAGTTCTTC. The encoded protein is CASSVWVAGGPGGEQFF.

This chain connects TRBV5-8 to TRBJ2-3; D call uncertain. The germline V and J ends were trimmed by 5 bases and 3 bases, with 16 bases remaining between them. The germline V gene has CDR1 SGHTS and CDR2 YDEGEE. This CDR3 contains 15 residues. The CDR3 nucleotides read TGTGCCAGCAGTGAGGCAGCAGCATGGACAGATACGCAGTATTTT. Encoded protein: CASSEAAAWTDTQYF.

This clone showed up just once. CDR3 residues: CASSLSPDINSPLHF. DNA for the CDR3: TGTGCCAGCAGTCTGTCCCCAGATATTAATTCACCCCTCCACTTT. This sequence joins TRBV9 and TRBJ1-6; D not resolved. Trimming shortened V by 5 bases and J by 6 bases, and 15 bases separated the two germline ends. Germline V CDR1 and CDR2: SGDLS, YYNGEE. The CDR3 extends over 15 amino acids.

V usage is TRBV7-2 and J usage is TRBJ1-1; 7 bases match TRBD1. This CDR3 is 15 amino acids long. Trimming took 5 bases from V and 1 from J; bases not matched to a gene: 7. Looked up from germline, CDR1 is SGHTA and CDR2 is FQGNSA. The CDR3 is CASSHRGFGNTEAFF. The CDR3 nucleotides read TGTGCCAGCAGCCACAGGGGTTTTGGGAACACTGAAGCTTTCTTT.

The CDR3 loop reads CASSAGQYYEQYF. The CDR3 nucleotides read TGTGCCAGCAGCGCAGGACAGTACTACGAGCAGTACTTC. The chain carries TRBV7-6 and TRBJ2-7; D possibly corresponds to TRBD1 (6 bases). V shed 5 bases and J shed 3 bases, with 11 bases lying between them. There are 13 residues in the CDR3. Germline V gene data show CDR1 as SGHVS and CDR2 as FNYEAQ. Filled out from reference TRBV7-6 and TRBJ2-7, the complete variable domain reads GAGVSQSPRYKVTKRGQDVALRCDPISGHVSLYWYRQALGQGPEFLTYFNYEAQQDKSGLPNDRFSAERPEGSISTLTIQRTEQRDSAMYRCASSAGQYYEQYFGPGTRLTVT.

This clone was seen more than once but under ten times. This rearrangement joins TRBV9 to TRBJ2-7; the match to TRBD2 covers 10 bases. Germline CDR1 reads SGDLS; CDR2 reads YYNGEE. V was clipped by 0 bases and J by 6 bases; unmatched bases: 9. The CDR3 is 16 amino acids. The CDR3 nucleotides read TGTGCCAGCAGCGTAGAAAGCGGGGGGGCCTTCGTCGAGCAGTACTTC. It encodes CASSVESGGAFVEQYF.

The genes are TRBV5-1 and TRBJ2-5; D unclear. This CDR3 spans 13 amino acids. Germline CDR1 SGHRS, CDR2 YFSETQ. Trimming pared 4 bases from V and 7 bases from J, leaving 14 bases between. CDR3 sequence (DNA): TGCGCCAGCAGCCCCGACGAACACAGGACCCAGTACTTC. It is translated as CASSPDEHRTQYF.

This chain uses TRBV9 with TRBJ2-1; possibly TRBD2 for D (5 bases). The CDR3 totals 14 residues. The V gene's germline CDR1 is SGDLS and CDR2 YYNGEE. V was cut by 0 bases and J by 5 bases, with 9 bases left in between. CDR3 sequence reads: CASSVAGKDNEQFF. The CDR3 nucleotides are TGTGCCAGCAGCGTAGCGGGGAAGGACAATGAGCAGTTCTTC.

CDR3 coding DNA: TGTGCCAGCTCAGGGGACAGGGGGCGCAATGAGCAGTTCTTC. This translates into CASSGDRGRNEQFF. This chain uses TRBV18 with TRBJ2-1; 12 positions match TRBD1. V lost 5 bases to trimming and J lost 6 bases; unmatched junction nucleotides: 2. In germline, CDR1 is KGHSH, CDR2 LQKENI. The CDR3 has 14 amino acids.